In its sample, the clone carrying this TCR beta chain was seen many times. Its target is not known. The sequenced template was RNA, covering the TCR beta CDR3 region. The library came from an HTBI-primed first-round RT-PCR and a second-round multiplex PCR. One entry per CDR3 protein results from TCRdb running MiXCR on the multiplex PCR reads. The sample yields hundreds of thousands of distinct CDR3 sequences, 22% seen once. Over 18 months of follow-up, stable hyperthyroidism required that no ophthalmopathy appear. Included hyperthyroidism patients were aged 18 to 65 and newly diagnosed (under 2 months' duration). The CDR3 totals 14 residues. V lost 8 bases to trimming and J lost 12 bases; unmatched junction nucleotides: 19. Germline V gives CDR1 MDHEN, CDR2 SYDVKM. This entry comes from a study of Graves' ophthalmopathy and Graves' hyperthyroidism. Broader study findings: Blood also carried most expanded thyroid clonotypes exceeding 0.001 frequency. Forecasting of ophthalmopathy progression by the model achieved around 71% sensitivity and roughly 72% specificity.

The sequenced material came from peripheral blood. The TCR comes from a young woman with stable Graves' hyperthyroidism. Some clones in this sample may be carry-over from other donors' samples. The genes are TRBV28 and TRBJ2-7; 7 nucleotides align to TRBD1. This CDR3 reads CASGTGTVFTRRYF. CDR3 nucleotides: TGTGCCAGCGGCACCGGGACAGTCTTTACGCGCAGGTACTTC.